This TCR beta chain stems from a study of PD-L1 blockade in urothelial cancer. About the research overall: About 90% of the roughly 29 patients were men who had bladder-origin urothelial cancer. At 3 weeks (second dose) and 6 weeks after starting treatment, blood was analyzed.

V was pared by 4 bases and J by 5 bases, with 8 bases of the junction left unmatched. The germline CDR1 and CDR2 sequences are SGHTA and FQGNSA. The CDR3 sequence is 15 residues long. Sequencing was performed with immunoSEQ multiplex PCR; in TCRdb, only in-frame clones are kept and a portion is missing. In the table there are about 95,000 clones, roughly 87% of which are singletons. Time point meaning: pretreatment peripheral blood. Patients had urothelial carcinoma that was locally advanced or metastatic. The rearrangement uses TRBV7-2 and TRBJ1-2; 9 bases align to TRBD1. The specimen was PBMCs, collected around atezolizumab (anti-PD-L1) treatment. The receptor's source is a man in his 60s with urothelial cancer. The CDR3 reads CASSSRTGAEYGYTF. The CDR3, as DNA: TGTGCCAGCAGCTCACGGACAGGGGCGGAATATGGCTACACCTTC.